This passage covers 21 T cell receptor beta chains from one sample sequenced in a study of cytomegalovirus exposure and HLA in healthy donors. The PCR contained 60 Vbeta and 13 Jbeta primers. Sequencing was performed with immunoSEQ multiplex PCR; in TCRdb, only in-frame clones are kept and a portion is missing. The repertoire holds fewer than 200,000 clones, with 82% as singletons. The sequenced sample consisted of PBMCs. All receptors derive from a girl aged 2 to 10 in good health and CMV-seropositive.

This clone was picked up a small number of times. The chain couples TRBV28 to TRBJ1-4; D perhaps matches TRBD1 (6 bases). V lost 9 bases and J lost 6, with 14 bases in between. Germline values: CDR1 MDHEN, CDR2 SYDVKM. This CDR3 has 13 amino acids. This chain's CDR3 is CASSGALYEKLFF. DNA for the CDR3: TGTGCCAGTTCAGGGGCCCTCTATGAAAAACTGTTTTTT.

The genes are TRBV10-3 and TRBJ2-3; possibly TRBD2 for D (6 bases). Trimming cost V 2 bases and J 2 bases, with 14 bases left between them. CDR3 length: 16 amino acids. CDR1 and CDR2 (germline): ENHRY, SYGVKD. CDR3 in DNA: TGTGCCATCAGTGAGGCCGGAGGGGTCGACACAGATACGCAGTATTTT. Protein product: CAISEAGGVDTDTQYF.

The chain employs TRBV4-1 and TRBJ2-7, with 8 bases identical to TRBD1. The CDR3 runs 18 residues. J was trimmed by 1 base and V by 0 bases; bases with no gene match: 11. Germline assignment: CDR1 MGHRA and CDR2 YSYEKL. The CDR3 DNA reads TGCGCCAGCAGCCAAGAACGGACAGGGCCTCCTTTTTCCTACGAGCAGTACTTC. Amino acids: CASSQERTGPPFSYEQYF.

V and J are TRBV5-1 and TRBJ2-7, with a tentative D call TRBD2 (5 bases). The CDR3 is 18 amino acids. Trimming took 0 bases from V and 0 from J, leaving 19 bases between them. Germline V lookup: CDR1 SGHRS, CDR2 YFSETQ. Here the CDR3 DNA reads TGCGCCAGCAGCTTGGCCTTCGAGGAGCGGCTGAGCTCCTACGAGCAGTACTTC. This gives the protein CASSLAFEERLSSYEQYF.

The table lists this clone with a few counts. The rearrangement links TRBV10-2 to TRBJ1-1, with D maybe TRBD1 (5 bases). The ends were cut back, 8 bases at V and 3 bases at J, with 19 bases in the middle. The CDR3 sequence is 15 residues long. CDR1 WSHSY and CDR2 SAAADI come from the germline V gene. For the CDR3, the DNA is TGCGCCAGCTCCTACTCCAGGGTTACGGACACTGAAGCTTTCTTT. Translation gives CASSYSRVTDTEAFF.

Here the CDR3 DNA reads TGTGCCAGCAGTTACTCGGGACTAGCGGGAGAGGAGCAGTTCTTC. Residues: CASSYSGLAGEEQFF. The chain carries TRBV6-5 and TRBJ2-1, with 14 bases aligning to TRBD2. With 0 bases clipped from V and 10 bases from J, the junction kept 2 bases outside the gene matches. The germline V gene encodes CDR1 MNHEY and CDR2 SVGAGI. CDR3 length equals 15 residues.

The chain carries TRBV28 and TRBJ2-7; D is possibly TRBD1 (6 bases). This CDR3 has 14 residues. The germline V gene has CDR1 MDHEN and CDR2 SYDVKM. The V and J ends lost 4 bases and 2 bases respectively, with 12 bases between them. This CDR3 reads CASSSTGTTYEQYF. DNA of the CDR3: TGTGCCAGCAGTTCCACAGGGACAACCTACGAGCAGTACTTC.

The chain links TRBV27 to TRBJ2-7; D unresolved. The V end lost 8 bases, the J end lost 6 bases, and 14 bases lay between the germline ends. This CDR3 is built from 12 residues. The germline CDR1 and CDR2 sequences are MNHEY and SMNVEV (reference sequence). The CDR3 here is CASGLNEAEQYF. CDR3 nucleotides: TGTGCCAGCGGGTTGAACGAGGCCGAGCAGTACTTC.

The chain carries TRBV27 and TRBJ2-3, with D possibly TRBD1 on 5 matching bases. The V gene lost 8 bases and the J gene lost 4 bases, with 16 bases spanning the gap. Germline loops: CDR1 MNHEY, CDR2 SMNVEV (reference sequence). CDR3 length: 14 residues. The CDR3 reads CASRPGYIPDTQYF. CDR3 DNA: TGTGCCAGCCGTCCAGGGTATATCCCAGATACGCAGTATTTT.

The J gene is TRBJ2-7, the V gene TRBV27; a weak D match, TRBD2 (6 bases). Germline CDR1 reads MNHEY; CDR2 reads SMNVEV (reference sequence). V was clipped by 6 bases and J by 4 bases, with 13 bases between them. This CDR3 has 13 residues. CDR3 sequence: CASRLIGGYEQYF. CDR3 nucleotide sequence: TGTGCCAGCAGGTTGATTGGGGGGTACGAGCAGTACTTC.

The V call is TRBV7-2, the J call TRBJ1-5, with TRBD1 as a possible D gene (6 bases). The CDR3 has 15 residues. CDR1 SGHTA and CDR2 FQGNSA come from the germline V gene. Trimming took 4 bases from V and 3 from J, leaving 13 bases between them. The CDR3 DNA reads as TGTGCCAGCAGCTACCAGACAGGAATCAATCAGCCCCAGCATTTT. Its translation: CASSYQTGINQPQHF.

The chain employs TRBV6-5 and TRBJ2-1; 12 nucleotides match TRBD2. The junction had 6 bases not matched to a gene; V was cut back by 2 bases and J by 10 bases. The CDR3 is 15 amino acids. Germline CDR1 is MNHEY and CDR2 is SVGAGI. CDR3 sequence: CASSYRASGREEQFF. The DNA for the CDR3 is TGTGCCAGCAGTTACCGGGCTAGCGGGAGGGAAGAGCAGTTCTTC.

The genes are TRBV28 and TRBJ1-5; D uncertain. V was cut by 10 bases and J by 9 bases, with 19 bases left in between. Per germline, CDR1 MDHEN and CDR2 SYDVKM. The CDR3 covers 13 residues. The CDR3 loop reads CATRLPGERPQHF. In nucleotides, the CDR3 is TGTGCCACCAGACTGCCGGGAGAGCGGCCCCAGCATTTT.

The chain is built from TRBV30 and TRBJ1-1; unclear D gene. The CDR3 covers 12 residues. Trimming removed 3 bases at V and 5 bases at J, with 10 bases between. Looked up from germline, CDR1 is GTSNPN and CDR2 is SVGIG (reference sequence). The chain's CDR3 is CAWRPGGTEAFF. DNA of the CDR3: TGTGCCTGGAGGCCCGGAGGGACTGAAGCTTTCTTT.

This chain connects TRBV28 to TRBJ1-2; tentatively, D is TRBD1 (6 bases). The CDR3 runs to 13 residues. V was shortened by 7 bases and J by 4 bases, with 13 bases between the two germline ends. CDR1 and CDR2 (germline): MDHEN, SYDVKM. CDR3 bases: TGTGCCAGCATCCACGACAGGAGCTATGGCTACACCTTC. Translation: CASIHDRSYGYTF.

The chain links TRBV5-6 to TRBJ2-7, with 7 bases that match TRBD1. Germline V lookup: CDR1 SGHDT, CDR2 YYEEEE. The CDR3 contains 15 residues. V lost 5 bases and J lost 0; bases outside the gene matches: 8. The CDR3 is CASSYRQGPSYEQYF. Written as DNA, the CDR3 is TGTGCCAGCAGTTATAGACAGGGTCCCTCCTACGAGCAGTACTTC. The full variable domain, with the rest looked up from reference TRBV5-6 and TRBJ2-7, is DAGVTQSPTHLIKTRGQQVTLRCSPKSGHDTVSWYQQALGQGPQFIFQYYEEEERQRGNFPDRFSGHQFPNYSSELNVNALLLGDSALYLCASSYRQGPSYEQYFGPGTRLTVT.

This chain links TRBV28 with TRBJ1-4, with TRBD1 matching over 10 bases. The CDR3 contains 14 residues. Unmatched junction bases numbered 8, after V lost 5 bases and J lost 11 bases. Germline V gene sequence: CDR1 MDHEN, CDR2 SYDVKM. The CDR3 protein is CASSLPGQGNKLFF. The CDR3 DNA follows: TGTGCCAGCAGTCTACCGGGACAGGGGAACAAACTGTTTTTT.

The genes are TRBV11-2 and TRBJ1-3, with D hard to call. The CDR3 sequence is 12 residues long. V lost 5 bases to trimming and J lost 4 bases, with 6 bases between them. Germline V gene sequence: CDR1 SGHAT, CDR2 FQNNGV. The CDR3 reads CASSVQGNTIYF. CDR3 in DNA: TGTGCCAGCAGCGTTCAGGGAAACACCATATATTTT.

The chain joins TRBV27 to TRBJ2-2; 11 bases are a match to TRBD2. The CDR3 is 16 amino acids. The V gene end was trimmed by 3 bases and the J gene end by 7 bases; junction bases not matched to a gene: 7. Per germline, CDR1 MNHEY and CDR2 SMNVEV (reference sequence). In DNA form, the CDR3 reads TGTGCCAGCAGTTTTGGCCTAGCGGGAGGCATCGGGGAGCTGTTTTTT. Translation: CASSFGLAGGIGELFF.

The chain is built from TRBV15 and TRBJ2-5, with 9 positions matching TRBD2. This CDR3 is 15 amino acids long. V lost 6 bases and J lost 5; bases outside the gene matches: 10. Germline V gene data show CDR1 as LNHNV and CDR2 as YYDKDF (reference sequence). The CDR3 loop reads CATSRSSGTGETQYF. The CDR3 DNA reads TGTGCCACCAGTCGGTCTAGCGGGACTGGGGAGACCCAGTACTTC.

This chain joins TRBV19 and TRBJ1-4; 8 bases agree with TRBD1. The CDR3 extends over 12 amino acids. V lost 5 bases, J lost 14 bases, and 7 bases stayed unmatched. Per germline, CDR1 LNHDA and CDR2 SQIVND (reference sequence). The CDR3 DNA sequence: TGTGCCAGTAGTCACCGGACAGGGCGCCTGTTTTTT. As protein: CASSHRTGRLFF.